Below, one T cell receptor beta chain is given with its context. Its cognate antigen is unknown. V lost 0 bases to trimming and J lost 6 bases, with 9 bases between them. Germline V gene lookup returns CDR1 SNHLY and CDR2 FYNNEI. This CDR3 is built from 13 residues. The PCR used 60 Vbeta and 13 Jbeta primers. The table came from immunoSEQ multiplex PCR; TCRdb's copy has only in-frame clones and leaves some out. The repertoire holds over 120,000 clones, with around 82% as singletons. These data originate in a study of cytomegalovirus exposure and HLA in healthy donors. Turning to the study itself: Around four fifths of around 390 genotyped donors fell in the Caucasian-associated ancestry cluster.

Study-level points and caveats: Indistinguishable V segments, including TRBV6-2 and TRBV6-3, were excluded. Presence/absence analyses treated sequencing depth as roughly uniform across donors.

The chain is built from TRBV2 and TRBJ2-7; D gene ambiguous. Sequences were obtained from PBMCs. This receptor was obtained from a female donor in good health and CMV-seronegative. Written as DNA, the CDR3 is TGTGCCAGCAGTGAAGCGCGCCTCGGCGAGCAGTACTTC. Residues: CASSEARLGEQYF.